One sample yielded the 2 T cell receptor beta chains listed below, sequenced in a study of post-analysis software for immune sequencing data (dated by TCRdb to the mid-2010s). Broader findings and caveats from the paper: A handful of TRBV segments, including TRBV5-6, TRBV5-1 and TRBV20-1, were significantly more frequent in patients than controls.

Library generation was performed with PCR. Sequencing was carried out with an Illumina HiSeq 2500. To reduce PCR and sequencing biases, unique molecular identifiers were incorporated into the TCR beta cDNA libraries. The public reads were reprocessed in TCRdb via fastp at Q25 and MiXCR, keeping in-frame beta chains. Each CDR3 protein appears once, grouped with its most common genes and DNA. This sample comprises around 440,000 distinct CDR3 sequences, nearly 45% of them detected only once. The ten largest clones represent roughly an eighth of the sample. Their target antigens are unknown. Material for sequencing was blood. The receptors shown here come from a girl aged 5-17 years with multiple sclerosis.

This clonotype was picked up a small number of times. The CDR3 sequence is CSAPTGSGGTIYEQYF. CDR3 DNA: TGCAGTGCCCCCACCGGCAGCGGGGGAACCATCTACGAGCAGTACTTC. The chain recombines TRBV20-1 with TRBJ2-7, with 8 bases identical to TRBD2. This CDR3 contains 16 residues. V trimming: 6 bases; J trimming: 3 bases; junction bases outside the gene matches: 16. Germline V gene lookup returns CDR1 DFQATT and CDR2 SNEGSKA (reference sequence).

This clonotype was detected many times. The chain is built from TRBV20-1 and TRBJ2-7; TRBD2 might be the D (6 bases). V was trimmed by 6 bases and J by 4 bases, leaving 13 bases between them. The germline gives CDR1 DFQATT, CDR2 SNEGSKA (reference sequence). The CDR3 has 12 residues. Here the CDR3 DNA reads TGCAGTGCGCGGGACGGGGGATACGAGCAGTACTTC. It yields the protein CSARDGGYEQYF.